This entry lists 18 T cell receptor beta chains sequenced from one sample in a study of cytomegalovirus exposure and HLA in healthy donors. PCR primers comprised 60 Vbeta and 13 Jbeta primers. Sequenced by immunoSEQ multiplex PCR; TCRdb stores in-frame clones only, minus some. The table includes about 230,000 clones, around 80% detected once. The sequenced sample consisted of PBMCs. Receptors were obtained from a woman aged 60-75 years in good health and CMV-seropositive.

CDR3 DNA: TGTGCCAGCAGTGAATTCGGGGGAATCACTGAAGCTTTCTTT. This translates into CASSEFGGITEAFF. The V and J genes are TRBV6-1 and TRBJ1-1; maybe TRBD1 (5 bases). The V end lost 2 bases, the J end lost 4 bases, and 11 bases lay between the germline ends. The germline CDR1 and CDR2 sequences are MNHNS and SASEGT. The CDR3 runs 14 residues.

This clone was observed a handful of times. The J gene is TRBJ1-5, the V gene TRBV6-5, with no clear D. In germline, CDR1 is MNHEY, CDR2 SVGAGI. Trimming removed 5 bases at V and 5 bases at J, with 13 bases between. The CDR3 totals 14 residues. CDR3 region: CASSPSTYDQPQHF. The CDR3, as DNA: TGTGCCAGCAGTCCTTCAACTTACGATCAGCCCCAGCATTTT.

The chain combines TRBV7-2 with TRBJ2-4; possibly TRBD2 for D (6 bases). V was cut by 8 bases and J by 6 bases, with 11 bases left in between. The CDR3 contains 12 residues. CDR1 is SGHTA, CDR2 FQGNSA, per germline. CDR3 DNA: TGTGCCAGCTACGGGGGTGGAAACATTCAGTACTTC. The encoded protein is CASYGGGNIQYF.

The chain joins TRBV5-4 to TRBJ2-2; 7 bases are a match to TRBD2. J was trimmed by 4 bases and V by 4 bases; bases with no gene match: 7. CDR1 and CDR2 from the germline V gene are SGHNT and YYREEE (reference sequence). This CDR3 spans 15 amino acids. The CDR3 spells CASSRRGGPTGELFF. The CDR3 nucleotides read TGTGCCAGCAGCCGTAGGGGAGGGCCCACCGGGGAGCTGTTTTTT.

V and J are TRBV7-9 and TRBJ2-5; TRBD2 agrees at 9 bases. Germline CDR1 reads SEHNR; CDR2 reads FQNEAQ (reference sequence). Unmatched junction bases numbered 4, after V lost 5 bases and J lost 3 bases. The CDR3 loop spans 14 amino acids. The CDR3 coding sequence is TGTGCCAGCAGCCTCCCTAGCGGGGAAGAGACCCAGTACTTC. Its protein is CASSLPSGEETQYF.

The chain joins TRBV7-8 to TRBJ1-2, with 7 bases aligning to TRBD1. Per the germline V gene, CDR1 is SGHVS and CDR2 is FQNEAQ. There are 15 residues in the CDR3. J gave up 4 bases and V 4 bases, and 9 bases lay outside the gene matches. CDR3 loop: CASSSTGKDLYGYTF. Here the CDR3 DNA reads TGTGCCAGCAGCTCGACAGGGAAAGACCTCTATGGCTACACCTTC.

This clone appeared once. V gene TRBV7-6 combines with J gene TRBJ1-1, with D unclear. The germline gives CDR1 SGHVS, CDR2 FNYEAQ. With 5 bases removed from V and 4 bases from J, the gap between germline ends came to 11 bases. This CDR3 has 13 amino acids. The DNA of the CDR3 is TGTGCCAGCAGCCTTCCGGGTGGCACTGAAGCTTTCTTT. Amino acids: CASSLPGGTEAFF. The full variable domain, in which reference TRBV7-6 and TRBJ1-1 provide the parts outside the CDR3, is GAGVSQSPRYKVTKRGQDVALRCDPISGHVSLYWYRQALGQGPEFLTYFNYEAQQDKSGLPNDRFSAERPEGSISTLTIQRTEQRDSAMYRCASSLPGGTEAFFGQGTRLTVV.

The J gene is TRBJ2-5, the V gene TRBV4-2; 8 bases are shared with TRBD2. The CDR3 consists of 16 residues. The ends lost 5 bases at V and 5 bases at J; junction bases unmatched: 13. The germline CDR1 and CDR2 sequences are LGHNA and YNFKEQ. In DNA form, the CDR3 reads TGTGCCAGCAGCTCCGGGGGGGCGGGAGAGTGGGAGACCCAGTACTTC. Protein product: CASSSGGAGEWETQYF.

The CDR3 protein is CATGSGRKGEQYF. The CDR3 nucleotides are TGTGCCACGGGGAGCGGGAGAAAGGGCGAGCAGTACTTC. This rearrangement joins TRBV6-1 to TRBJ2-7; 8 nucleotides match TRBD2. V shed 10 bases and J 6 bases; nucleotides not matched to a gene: 11. There are 13 residues in the CDR3. Germline values: CDR1 MNHNS, CDR2 SASEGT.

The V and J genes are TRBV5-1 and TRBJ1-2; 8 bases match TRBD1. V lost 4 bases and J lost 7; bases outside the gene matches: 9. This CDR3 is built from 14 residues. From germline, CDR1 is SGHRS and CDR2 YFSETQ. The CDR3 DNA reads TGCGCCAGCAGCCCCGGACAGGGACCAAGTGGCTACACCTTC. Encoded protein: CASSPGQGPSGYTF. The full variable domain, its missing parts supplied by reference TRBV5-1 and TRBJ1-2, is KAGVTQTPRYLIKTRGQQVTLSCSPISGHRSVSWYQQTPGQGLQFLFEYFSETQRNKGNFPGRFSGRQFSNSRSEMNVSTLELGDSALYLCASSPGQGPSGYTFGSGTRLTVV.

This clone has only a few counts. J is TRBJ1-5 and V is TRBV30; 7 bases map to TRBD1. This CDR3 is built from 12 residues. Germline V gene lookup returns CDR1 GTSNPN and CDR2 SVGIG (reference sequence). DNA for the CDR3: TGTGCATACGACAGGGACAATCAGCCCCAGCATTTT. It translates to CAYDRDNQPQHF.

The genes are TRBV7-9 and TRBJ2-5; 8 positions agree with TRBD1. The CDR3 length is 14 residues. Trimming removed 4 bases from V and 3 bases from J; junction bases left unmatched: 4. CDR1 and CDR2 from the germline V gene are SEHNR and FQNEAQ (reference sequence). CDR3 loop: CASSSGQVEETQYF. CDR3 nucleotides: TGTGCCAGCAGCTCGGGACAGGTGGAAGAGACCCAGTACTTC.

This clone was seen more than once but under ten times. This sequence joins TRBV6-1 and TRBJ2-7; 10 bases align to TRBD2. Germline values: CDR1 MNHNS, CDR2 SASEGT. The length of the CDR3 is 15 residues. The V and J ends lost 6 bases and 2 bases, in that order; junction bases with no gene match: 7. The CDR3 region is CASSLLAGEPYEQYF. CDR3 nucleotides: TGTGCCAGCAGCTTGCTAGCGGGGGAGCCCTACGAGCAGTACTTC.

The chain carries TRBV7-2 and TRBJ2-5, with 9 bases that match TRBD2. The CDR3 length is 16 residues. The V gene's germline CDR1 is SGHTA and CDR2 FQGNSA. Trimming removed 2 bases from V and 6 bases from J; junction bases left unmatched: 10. CDR3 nucleotides: TGTGCCAGCAGCTTACGCGGCGGGGGGGCCAGGAAGACCCAGTACTTC. Translation: CASSLRGGGARKTQYF. Using reference TRBV7-2 and TRBJ2-5 for the parts outside the CDR3, the full variable domain is GAGVSQSPSNKVTEKGKDVELRCDPISGHTALYWYRQSLGQGLEFLIYFQGNSAPDKSGLPSDRFSAERTGGSVSTLTIQRTQQEDSAVYLCASSLRGGGARKTQYFGPGTRLLVL.

J is TRBJ2-1 and V is TRBV4-3; 16 positions match TRBD2. From germline, CDR1 is LGHNA and CDR2 YSLEER. J was trimmed by 12 bases and V by 4 bases; bases with no gene match: 9. The CDR3 is 16 residues long. In DNA form, the CDR3 reads TGCGCCAGCAGCCGGCCCGGGACTAGCGGGGGGGGCGGGCAGTTCTTC. Encoded protein: CASSRPGTSGGGGQFF.

This clone was seen a handful of times. The rearrangement links TRBV21-1 to TRBJ2-7; TRBD2, the D gene given by the table, was not confirmed from the DNA. TRBV21-1 is a documented pseudogene. The CDR3 covers 15 residues. CDR3 sequence (DNA): TGTGCCAGCAGCAAATTTGCGGGACCTTCTTACGAGCAGTACTTC. Its protein product is CASSKFAGPSYEQYF.

This chain links TRBV19 with TRBJ2-5; TRBD2 might be the D (6 bases). Between the trimmed V and J ends, which lost 6 bases and 1 base, there was a span of 12 bases. CDR1 and CDR2 (germline): LNHDA, SQIVND (reference sequence). The CDR3 is made up of 14 amino acids. For the CDR3, the DNA is TGTGCCAGTAGACCAGCGGGCATCCAAGAGACCCAGTACTTC. Translated, it gives CASRPAGIQETQYF.

The J gene is TRBJ1-2, the V gene TRBV18; D remains ambiguous. Trimming removed 2 bases at V and 3 bases at J, with 10 bases between. The length of the CDR3 is 14 residues. Germline V gene data show CDR1 as KGHSH and CDR2 as LQKENI. The CDR3 protein is CASSPAGIDYGYTF. The CDR3 nucleotides read TGTGCCAGCTCACCAGCGGGGATAGACTATGGCTACACCTTC.